This T cell receptor beta chain was retrieved from a study of blood T cell repertoires in COVID-19. Study at large: Nucleic acid was either cDNA or gDNA, and it came from T cells, B-cell-depleted T cells, or PBMCs.

The sample holds a few counts of this clone. Original data processing: Estimated nucleated cell counts came from reference gene primer amplification. Sequencing was performed with immunoSEQ multiplex PCR; in TCRdb, only in-frame clones are kept and a portion is missing. V and J calls and clone size are copied from that table; D and trimming were computed from the DNA. The sample contains around 30,000 clones, 75% to 90% of which appear only once. Material for sequencing was peripheral blood. This sequence originates from a human donor in a cohort sampled during active COVID-19.

The CDR3 loop reads CASRLAPNRGDSVVNEQFF. The CDR3 bases are TGTGCAAGTCGCTTAGCCCCTAACAGGGGGGACTCGGTAGTCAATGAGCAGTTCTTC. This rearrangement joins TRBV12-2 to TRBJ2-1; TRBD1 reflects the table's D call only, with no check against the DNA. TRBV12-2 is an annotated pseudogene. This CDR3 spans 19 amino acids.